This T cell receptor (beta chain) was found in a study of cytomegalovirus exposure and HLA in healthy donors. Study results and limitations: A later analysis linked around 15,000 TCR beta sequences to HLA alleles at 0.05 false discovery rate.

A word on this clone: What it recognizes is unknown.

PCR primers comprised 60 Vbeta and 13 Jbeta primers. Generated by immunoSEQ multiplex PCR, the TCRdb table keeps only in-frame clones and is missing some. The data contain around 160,000 clones, approximately 79% of them singletons. The CDR3 is 14 residues long. Trimming at V came to 6 bases and at J to 8 bases, leaving 8 bases not matched to a gene. Germline CDR1 MNHEY, CDR2 SMNVEV (reference sequence). The chain has TRBV27 and TRBJ2-1, with 9 bases matching TRBD1. This receptor was taken from a woman aged 40-49 years in good health and CMV-seropositive. The sample was PBMCs. CDR3 in DNA: TGTGCCAGCAGGCGGCGGGACAGGGCCCATGAGCAGTTCTTC. Protein sequence: CASRRRDRAHEQFF.